A selection of T cell receptor beta chains follows, all from one sample in a study of blood T cell repertoires in COVID-19. Using immunoSEQ multiplex PCR, the repertoire was profiled, and TCRdb retains in-frame clones only, with some absent. The data show roughly 320,000 clones, just over 85% seen once. The sequenced sample was PBMCs or T cells enriched from blood (not recorded which). These receptors originate from a young man who had recovered from COVID-19. CDR3s include the opening cysteine and the closing phenylalanine or tryptophan. Fields, in order: J gene, clone size, D gene, V gene, CDR3 protein, CDR3 DNA. The D gene is left open where the match is weak. A clone size is listed for some rows: how often the clone was seen (once, few, many), or a class if it is expanded.

j_gene: TRBJ2-2
abundance: once
d_gene: TRBD2
v_gene: TRBV4-2
CDR3aa: CASSQMSSGSTGELFF
CDR3nt: TGTGCCAGCAGCCAAATGTCTAGCGGGAGCACCGGGGAGCTGTTTTTT

j_gene: TRBJ2-2
abundance: .
d_gene: TRBD1
v_gene: TRBV6-5
CDR3aa: CASSSGTVTGELFF
CDR3nt: TGTGCCAGCAGTTCCGGGACAGTCACCGGGGAGCTGTTTTTT

j_gene: TRBJ1-2
abundance: .
d_gene: .
v_gene: TRBV19
CDR3aa: CASSTTLVDYGYTF
CDR3nt: TGTGCCAGTAGTACCACCTTAGTGGACTATGGCTACACCTTC

j_gene: TRBJ2-3
abundance: .
d_gene: TRBD2
v_gene: TRBV10-1
CDR3aa: CATPGGGTTDTQYF
CDR3nt: TGCGCCACCCCGGGCGGGGGAACCACAGATACGCAGTATTTT

j_gene: TRBJ1-6
abundance: .
d_gene: .
v_gene: TRBV7-2
CDR3aa: CASSPRGGTGPDSPLHF
CDR3nt: TGTGCCAGCAGCCCAAGGGGGGGGACGGGGCCTGATTCACCCCTCCACTTT

j_gene: TRBJ2-7
abundance: once
d_gene: .
v_gene: TRBV5-1
CDR3aa: CASSLNFLDEQYF
CDR3nt: TGCGCCAGCAGCTTGAACTTTTTGGACGAGCAGTACTTC

j_gene: TRBJ1-5
abundance: few
d_gene: .
v_gene: TRBV18
CDR3aa: CASSPTGPGLYSNQPQHF
CDR3nt: TGTGCCAGCTCACCCACAGGGCCCGGACTGTATAGCAATCAGCCCCAGCATTTT

j_gene: TRBJ1-2
abundance: .
d_gene: .
v_gene: TRBV28
CDR3aa: CASSLYNSFYGYTF
CDR3nt: TGTGCCAGCAGTTTATATAACAGTTTTTACGGCTACACCTTC

j_gene: TRBJ1-5
abundance: .
d_gene: TRBD1
v_gene: TRBV28
CDR3aa: CASSLRQGNQPQHF
CDR3nt: TGTGCCAGCAGTTTACGACAGGGAAATCAGCCCCAGCATTTT

j_gene: TRBJ1-1
abundance: few
d_gene: .
v_gene: TRBV11-2
CDR3aa: CASSTRTVTNTEAFF
CDR3nt: TGTGCCAGCAGCACCCGGACAGTAACGAACACTGAAGCTTTCTTT

j_gene: TRBJ2-2
abundance: .
d_gene: .
v_gene: TRBV24-1
CDR3aa: CATTSGLNTGELFF
CDR3nt: TGTGCCACCACATCGGGACTCAACACCGGGGAGCTGTTTTTT

j_gene: TRBJ1-1
abundance: .
d_gene: .
v_gene: TRBV5-4
CDR3aa: CASSPTVGTEAFF
CDR3nt: TGTGCCAGCAGCCCGACAGTAGGCACTGAAGCTTTCTTT

j_gene: TRBJ2-1
abundance: .
d_gene: .
v_gene: TRBV5-1
CDR3aa: CASSLVVGVREQFF
CDR3nt: TGCGCCAGCAGCTTGGTGGTGGGAGTCCGTGAGCAGTTCTTC

j_gene: TRBJ2-5
abundance: .
d_gene: TRBD2
v_gene: TRBV29-1
CDR3aa: CSVDGTSGRKQETQYF
CDR3nt: TGCAGCGTTGACGGGACTAGCGGGAGAAAACAAGAGACCCAGTACTTC

j_gene: TRBJ2-1
abundance: .
d_gene: .
v_gene: TRBV4-1
CDR3aa: CASTAGLSSYNEQFF
CDR3nt: TGCGCCAGCACAGCGGGCCTGAGCTCCTACAATGAGCAGTTCTTC

j_gene: TRBJ2-7
abundance: .
d_gene: .
v_gene: TRBV11-2
CDR3aa: CASSLDRSGQYF
CDR3nt: TGTGCCAGCAGCTTAGATCGGTCAGGGCAGTACTTC

j_gene: TRBJ2-7
abundance: few
d_gene: TRBD2
v_gene: TRBV5-1
CDR3aa: CASSDSGRGLEQYF
CDR3nt: TGCGCCAGCAGCGATAGCGGGAGGGGCCTCGAGCAGTACTTC

j_gene: TRBJ1-4
abundance: .
d_gene: TRBD1
v_gene: TRBV6-5
CDR3aa: CASSYRGQAGEKLFF
CDR3nt: TGTGCCAGCAGTTACCGGGGACAGGCTGGGGAAAAACTGTTTTTT

j_gene: TRBJ2-3
abundance: .
d_gene: .
v_gene: TRBV11-3
CDR3aa: CASSLGGSGSTDTQYF
CDR3nt: TGTGCCAGCAGCTTAGGTGGGAGTGGGAGCACAGATACGCAGTATTTT

j_gene: TRBJ1-1
abundance: .
d_gene: .
v_gene: TRBV5-6
CDR3aa: CASSSVRDYDKAFF
CDR3nt: TGTGCCAGCAGCTCGGTACGGGATTATGATAAGGCTTTCTTT

j_gene: TRBJ2-5
abundance: .
d_gene: TRBD2
v_gene: TRBV4-2
CDR3aa: CASSQDRGGGETQYF
CDR3nt: TGTGCCAGCAGCCAAGATCGCGGGGGAGGAGAGACCCAGTACTTC

j_gene: TRBJ1-2
abundance: .
d_gene: .
v_gene: TRBV18
CDR3aa: CASSPTTDFVYGYTF
CDR3nt: TGTGCCAGCTCACCAACGACAGACTTTGTCTATGGCTACACCTTC

j_gene: TRBJ1-2
abundance: once
d_gene: .
v_gene: TRBV5-1
CDR3aa: CASSLAGGYTF
CDR3nt: TGCGCCAGCAGCTTGGCCGGGGGCTACACCTTC

j_gene: TRBJ2-2
abundance: .
d_gene: TRBD1
v_gene: TRBV29-1
CDR3aa: CSAGDRGLNTGELFF
CDR3nt: TGCAGCGCCGGGGACAGGGGCCTGAACACCGGGGAGCTGTTTTTT

j_gene: TRBJ2-3
abundance: .
d_gene: .
v_gene: TRBV7-2
CDR3aa: CASSLAGLTDTQYF
CDR3nt: TGTGCCAGCAGCCTGGCTGGGCTTACAGATACGCAGTATTTT

j_gene: TRBJ2-2
abundance: .
d_gene: .
v_gene: TRBV6-5
CDR3aa: CASSYDQGGRTGELFF
CDR3nt: TGTGCCAGCAGTTACGACCAGGGGGGCCGGACCGGGGAGCTGTTTTTT

j_gene: TRBJ2-2
abundance: .
d_gene: .
v_gene: TRBV5-1
CDR3aa: CASGVTGMNTGELFF
CDR3nt: TGCGCCAGCGGAGTTACAGGGATGAACACCGGGGAGCTGTTTTTT

j_gene: TRBJ1-1
abundance: .
d_gene: .
v_gene: TRBV27
CDR3aa: CASSPGDPRNTEAFF
CDR3nt: TGTGCCAGCAGTCCTGGAGACCCTCGGAACACTGAAGCTTTCTTT

j_gene: TRBJ1-4
abundance: .
d_gene: .
v_gene: TRBV15
CDR3aa: CATSPRDTELFF
CDR3nt: TGTGCCACCAGCCCCCGAGACACGGAACTGTTTTTT

j_gene: TRBJ2-7
abundance: .
d_gene: .
v_gene: TRBV28
CDR3aa: CASSWTIDREQYF
CDR3nt: TGTGCCAGCAGTTGGACTATCGACCGCGAGCAGTACTTC

j_gene: TRBJ2-1
abundance: .
d_gene: .
v_gene: TRBV7-9
CDR3aa: CASSLGGGQFF
CDR3nt: TGTGCCAGCAGCTTAGGCGGTGGGCAGTTCTTC

j_gene: TRBJ1-6
abundance: .
d_gene: .
v_gene: TRBV11-2
CDR3aa: CASSPRVGEGSPLHF
CDR3nt: TGTGCCAGCAGCCCCCGAGTAGGGGAGGGTTCACCCCTCCACTTT

j_gene: TRBJ2-3
abundance: .
d_gene: TRBD1
v_gene: TRBV11-2
CDR3aa: CASSLERVLGQGSTDTQYF
CDR3nt: TGTGCCAGCAGCCTAGAGAGAGTCTTGGGACAGGGAAGCACAGATACGCAGTATTTT

j_gene: TRBJ2-7
abundance: .
d_gene: TRBD2
v_gene: TRBV5-1
CDR3aa: CASSSSGSLVEQYF
CDR3nt: TGCGCCAGCAGCTCTAGCGGGTCCCTGGTCGAGCAGTACTTC

j_gene: TRBJ1-1
abundance: .
d_gene: TRBD1
v_gene: TRBV7-2
CDR3aa: CASSLGDRVNTEAFF
CDR3nt: TGTGCCAGCAGCTTAGGGGACAGGGTGAACACTGAAGCTTTCTTT

j_gene: TRBJ2-1
abundance: .
d_gene: .
v_gene: TRBV3-1/TRBV3-2
CDR3aa: CASSKRGSGDNEQFF
CDR3nt: TGTGCCAGCAGCAAAAGAGGGTCAGGGGACAATGAGCAGTTCTTC

j_gene: TRBJ2-5
abundance: .
d_gene: TRBD1
v_gene: TRBV5-1
CDR3aa: CASSVGQHSTETQYF
CDR3nt: TGCGCCAGCAGCGTGGGACAGCATTCAACTGAGACCCAGTACTTC

j_gene: TRBJ2-7
abundance: .
d_gene: TRBD1
v_gene: TRBV3-1/TRBV3-2
CDR3aa: CASSPQTGGYEQYF
CDR3nt: TGTGCCAGCAGCCCACAAACAGGGGGGTACGAGCAGTACTTC

j_gene: TRBJ1-3
abundance: once
d_gene: .
v_gene: TRBV19
CDR3aa: CASSFEFTGNTIYF
CDR3nt: TGTGCCAGTAGTTTTGAGTTTACTGGAAACACCATATATTTT

j_gene: TRBJ1-4
abundance: .
d_gene: TRBD1
v_gene: TRBV14
CDR3aa: CASSRTGTGPFRELFF
CDR3nt: TGTGCCAGCAGCCGAACCGGGACAGGGCCGTTTAGGGAACTGTTTTTT

j_gene: TRBJ2-3
abundance: .
d_gene: TRBD2
v_gene: TRBV11-3
CDR3aa: CASSLRPSGRGTDTQYF
CDR3nt: TGTGCCAGCAGCTTACGGCCTAGCGGGAGGGGGACAGATACGCAGTATTTT